This T cell receptor (beta chain) was documented in a study of cytomegalovirus exposure and HLA in healthy donors. Primers for the PCR totalled 60 Vbeta and 13 Jbeta. Profiling relied on immunoSEQ multiplex PCR, and the TCRdb table lists in-frame clones only, not all of them. The data contain over 60,000 clones, around 72% of them seen just once; the ten biggest clones take up about 7.4%. On this clone: Its antigen is not identified.

General study points: Sequencing probably produced one cluster of sequence variants that were highly shared. In a later analysis, specific HLA alleles were associated with 16,000 or so TCR beta sequences at a 0.05 false discovery rate. Usually a TCR sequence was rare, but some public TCRs were found in many donors. Common viral pathogens seemed to be connected with several of the most significant clusters, according to a later analysis.

The germline V gene has CDR1 MNHEY and CDR2 SVGAGI. The ends were cut back, 7 bases at V and 6 bases at J, with 17 bases in the middle. The CDR3 is 14 amino acids. Sequencing used PBMCs. This rearrangement joins TRBV6-5 to TRBJ2-3; TRBD1 might be the D (5 bases). The receptor's source is a woman under 40 in good health and CMV-seropositive. CDR3 protein: CASISDSDKDTQYF. DNA of the CDR3: TGTGCCAGCATCTCCGACTCGGACAAGGATACGCAGTATTTT.